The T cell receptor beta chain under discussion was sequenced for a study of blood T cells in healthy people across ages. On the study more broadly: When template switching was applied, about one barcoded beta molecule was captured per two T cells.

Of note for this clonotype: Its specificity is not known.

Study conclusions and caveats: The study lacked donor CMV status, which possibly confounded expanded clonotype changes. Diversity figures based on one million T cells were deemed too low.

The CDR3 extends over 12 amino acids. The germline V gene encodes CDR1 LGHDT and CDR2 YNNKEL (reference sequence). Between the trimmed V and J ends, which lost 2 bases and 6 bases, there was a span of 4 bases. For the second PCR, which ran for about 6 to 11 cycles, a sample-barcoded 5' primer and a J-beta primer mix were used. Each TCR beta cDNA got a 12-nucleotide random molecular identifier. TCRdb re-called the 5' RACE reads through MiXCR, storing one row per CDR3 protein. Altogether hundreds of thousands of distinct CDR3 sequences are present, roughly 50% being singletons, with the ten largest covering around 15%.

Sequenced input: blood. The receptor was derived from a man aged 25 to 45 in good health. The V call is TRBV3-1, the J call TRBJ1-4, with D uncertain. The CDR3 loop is CASSQIDEKLFF. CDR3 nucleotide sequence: TGTGCCAGCAGCCAAATCGATGAAAAACTGTTTTTT.